This TCR beta chain was identified during a study of blood T cell repertoires in COVID-19. TCRdb's copy holds only in-frame clones and misses some; the assay was immunoSEQ multiplex PCR. The sample gives hundreds of thousands of clones, 87% of which show up once; 1.5% to 2% is in the top ten. Individuals aged roughly 18 to 95 years were recruited from some 26 US areas. The germline gives CDR1 SGHNT, CDR2 YYREEE (reference sequence). The CDR3 sequence is 14 residues long. V lost 1 base, J lost 7 bases, and 11 bases lay in between. Only one count was recorded for this clone. This sequence was found in a young woman with acute COVID-19. This chain joins TRBV5-4 and TRBJ1-4; D unresolved. Sequencing used PBMCs or T cells enriched from blood (not recorded which). The CDR3 DNA is TGTGCCAGCAGCTTGCCTGGGTCGGGTGAAAAACTGTTTTTT. This translates into CASSLPGSGEKLFF.